These T cell receptor beta chains were read from a single sample in a study of T-cell reconstitution after alpha-beta-depleted transplantation in children. TCRdb itself ran the PCR reads through MiXCR, one entry per CDR3 protein. The sample lists about 980,000 distinct CDR3 sequences; less than 30% were seen once. This specimen consisted of PBMCs, mostly from graft donor cells, obtained 360 days after TCRalphabeta/CD19-depleted stem cell transplant. The receptor set was obtained from a boy under two years old who had a stem cell transplant for SCID, so the T cells may come from the graft donor. The CDR3 runs from the conserved cysteine through the conserved F or W. D genes are given only for firm matches. Size values are once, few and many counts, or a class for expanded clones, and some rows have none.

j_gene | v_gene | d_gene | abundance | CDR3aa | CDR3nt
TRBJ2-2 | TRBV20-1 | TRBD2 | few | CSATGRLAGEYTGELFF | TGCAGTGCTACCGGCCGACTAGCGGGGGAATACACCGGGGAGCTGTTTTTT
TRBJ2-7 | TRBV7-8 | TRBD1 | few | CASSPGVGDRDYEQYF | TGTGCCAGCAGCCCAGGGGTAGGGGACAGGGACTACGAGCAGTACTTC
TRBJ2-7 | TRBV5-1 | TRBD2 | . | CASSLVPGGVYEQYF | TGCGCCAGCAGCTTGGTTCCGGGAGGGGTCTACGAGCAGTACTTC
TRBJ2-1 | TRBV2 | TRBD2 | few | CASSPHSGGANEQFF | TGTGCCAGCAGTCCCCATAGCGGGGGGGCGAATGAGCAGTTCTTC
TRBJ1-2 | TRBV5-1 | . | . | CASREEGMDGYTF | TGCGCCAGCAGAGAAGAGGGAATGGATGGCTACACCTTC
TRBJ2-7 | TRBV4-3 | . | . | CASSQGMAGTYEQYF | TGCGCCAGCAGCCAAGGGATGGCGGGCACCTACGAGCAGTACTTC
TRBJ2-7 | TRBV12-3/TRBV12-4 | . | . | CASSPGTQSVYEQYF | TGTGCCAGCAGTCCCGGGACCCAAAGCGTCTACGAGCAGTACTTC
TRBJ2-7 | TRBV7-6 | TRBD1 | few | CASSLLGQDPYEQYF | TGTGCCAGCAGCTTATTGGGACAGGACCCCTACGAGCAGTACTTC
TRBJ2-1 | TRBV29-1 | . | few | CSVESLAAIKEARDSYNEQFF | TGCAGCGTTGAAAGTTTAGCGGCAATCAAAGAAGCGAGGGACTCCTACAATGAGCAGTTCTTC
TRBJ1-1 | TRBV29-1 | . | . | CSVPGGPLHTEAFF | TGCAGCGTCCCGGGCGGACCATTGCACACTGAAGCTTTCTTT
TRBJ2-3 | TRBV11-1 | . | . | CASSLVTVRTDTQYF | TGTGCCAGCAGCTTAGTTACAGTTCGCACAGATACGCAGTATTTT
TRBJ1-2 | TRBV4-1 | . | . | CASSQIYRVNYGYTF | TGCGCCAGCAGCCAAATATACAGGGTAAACTATGGCTACACCTTC
TRBJ2-7 | TRBV5-5 | . | few | CASSWAGTEDYEQYF | TGTGCCAGCAGCTGGGCCGGGACGGAGGATTACGAGCAGTACTTC
TRBJ2-3 | TRBV5-1 | TRBD2 | few | CASRVGGLNTDTQYF | TGCGCCAGCAGGGTCGGGGGGTTAAACACAGATACGCAGTATTTT
TRBJ2-7 | TRBV12-3/TRBV12-4 | . | . | CASSLLSRGYEQYF | TGTGCCAGCAGTCTGCTGAGCAGGGGCTACGAGCAGTACTTC
TRBJ2-7 | TRBV5-1 | . | once | CASSLKWGWVYEQYF | TGCGCCAGCAGCTTAAAGTGGGGCTGGGTATACGAGCAGTACTTC